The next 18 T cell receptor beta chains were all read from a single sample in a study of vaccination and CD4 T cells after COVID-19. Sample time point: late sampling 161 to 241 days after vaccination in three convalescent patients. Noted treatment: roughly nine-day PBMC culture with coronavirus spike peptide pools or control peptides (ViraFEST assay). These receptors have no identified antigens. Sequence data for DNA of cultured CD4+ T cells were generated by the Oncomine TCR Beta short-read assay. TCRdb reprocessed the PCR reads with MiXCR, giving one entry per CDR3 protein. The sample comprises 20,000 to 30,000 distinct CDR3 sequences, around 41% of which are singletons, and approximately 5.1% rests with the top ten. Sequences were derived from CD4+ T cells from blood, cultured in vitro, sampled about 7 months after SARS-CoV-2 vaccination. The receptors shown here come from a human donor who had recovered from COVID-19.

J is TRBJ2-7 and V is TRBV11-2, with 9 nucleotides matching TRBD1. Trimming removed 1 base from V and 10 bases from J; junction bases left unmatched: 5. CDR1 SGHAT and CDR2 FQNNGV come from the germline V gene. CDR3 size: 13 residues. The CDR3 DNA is TGTGCCAGCAGCTTAGGGGACAGGGTTCTCCAGTACTTC. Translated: CASSLGDRVLQYF.

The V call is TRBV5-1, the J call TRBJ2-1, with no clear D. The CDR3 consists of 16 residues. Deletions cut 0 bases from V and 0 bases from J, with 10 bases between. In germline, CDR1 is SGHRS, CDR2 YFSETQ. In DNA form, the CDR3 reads TGCGCCAGCAGCTTGGTGGTAGTCGACTCCTACAATGAGCAGTTCTTC. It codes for CASSLVVVDSYNEQFF. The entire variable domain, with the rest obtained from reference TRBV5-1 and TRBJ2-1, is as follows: KAGVTQTPRYLIKTRGQQVTLSCSPISGHRSVSWYQQTPGQGLQFLFEYFSETQRNKGNFPGRFSGRQFSNSRSEMNVSTLELGDSALYLCASSLVVVDSYNEQFFGPGTRLTVL.

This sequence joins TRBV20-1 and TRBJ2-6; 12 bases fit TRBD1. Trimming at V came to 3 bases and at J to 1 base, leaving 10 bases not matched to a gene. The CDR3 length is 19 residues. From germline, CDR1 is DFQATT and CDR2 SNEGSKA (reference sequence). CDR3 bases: TGCAGTGCTAGGGATCTCCGGGACAGGGGGCTTTCTGGGGCCAACGTCCTGACTTTC. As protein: CSARDLRDRGLSGANVLTF.

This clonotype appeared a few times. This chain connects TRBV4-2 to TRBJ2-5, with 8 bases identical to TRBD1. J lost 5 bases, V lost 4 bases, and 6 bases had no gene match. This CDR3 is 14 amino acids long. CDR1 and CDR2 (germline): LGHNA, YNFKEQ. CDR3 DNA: TGTGCCAGCAGCCCCCGGACAGGGAGCGAGACCCAGTACTTC. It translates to CASSPRTGSETQYF.

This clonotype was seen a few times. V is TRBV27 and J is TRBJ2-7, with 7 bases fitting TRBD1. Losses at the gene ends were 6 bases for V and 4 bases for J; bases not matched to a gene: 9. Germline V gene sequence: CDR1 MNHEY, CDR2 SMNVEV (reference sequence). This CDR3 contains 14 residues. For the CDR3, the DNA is TGTGCCAGCAGGCAACAGGGGTCTAGGTACGAGCAGTACTTC. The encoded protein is CASRQQGSRYEQYF.

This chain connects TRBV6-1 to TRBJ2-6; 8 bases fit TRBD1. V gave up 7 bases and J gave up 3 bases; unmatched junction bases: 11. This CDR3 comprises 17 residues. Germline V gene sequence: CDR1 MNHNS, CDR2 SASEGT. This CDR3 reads CASNLDRVDSGANVLTF. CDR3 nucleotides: TGTGCCAGCAACTTGGACAGGGTCGATAGTGGGGCCAACGTCCTGACTTTC.

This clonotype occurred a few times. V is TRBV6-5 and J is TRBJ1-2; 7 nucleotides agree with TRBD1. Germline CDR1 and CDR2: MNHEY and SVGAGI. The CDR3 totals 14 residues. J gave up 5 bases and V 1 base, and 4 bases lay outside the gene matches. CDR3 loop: CASSYWTGGYGYTF. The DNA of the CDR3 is TGTGCCAGCAGTTACTGGACAGGCGGTTATGGCTACACCTTC.

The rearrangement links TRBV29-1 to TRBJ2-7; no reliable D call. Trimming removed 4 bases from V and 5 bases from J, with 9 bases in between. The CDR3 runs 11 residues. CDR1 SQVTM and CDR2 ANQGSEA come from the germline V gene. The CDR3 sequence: CSVGGRDEQYF. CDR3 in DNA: TGCAGCGTTGGAGGTAGGGACGAGCAGTACTTC.

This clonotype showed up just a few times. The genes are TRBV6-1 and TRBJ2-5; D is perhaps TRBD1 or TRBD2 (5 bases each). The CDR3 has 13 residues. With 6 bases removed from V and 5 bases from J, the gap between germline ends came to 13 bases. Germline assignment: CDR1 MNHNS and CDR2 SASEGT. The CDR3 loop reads CASSLTGRETQYF. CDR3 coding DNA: TGTGCCAGCAGCCTCACGGGACGGGAGACCCAGTACTTC.

The CDR3 sequence is CASSRSREGDGYTF. DNA of the CDR3: TGTGCCAGCAGTCGATCCAGGGAAGGGGATGGCTACACCTTC. The chain has TRBV27 and TRBJ1-2; TRBD1 is a possible D gene (5 bases). The germline V gene has CDR1 MNHEY and CDR2 SMNVEV (reference sequence). The CDR3 loop spans 14 amino acids. V gave up 5 bases and J gave up 6 bases, with 16 bases separating them.

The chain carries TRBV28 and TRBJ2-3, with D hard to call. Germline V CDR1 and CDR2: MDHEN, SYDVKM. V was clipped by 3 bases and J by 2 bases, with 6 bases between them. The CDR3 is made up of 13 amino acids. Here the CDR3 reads CASSFQSTDTQYF. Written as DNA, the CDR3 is TGTGCCAGCAGTTTCCAGTCCACAGATACGCAGTATTTT.

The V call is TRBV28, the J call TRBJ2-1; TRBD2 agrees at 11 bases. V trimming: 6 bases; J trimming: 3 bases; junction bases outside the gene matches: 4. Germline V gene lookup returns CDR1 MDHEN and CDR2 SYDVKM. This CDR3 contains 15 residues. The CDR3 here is CASRDSGGVYNEQFF. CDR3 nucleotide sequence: TGTGCCAGCAGAGATAGCGGGGGGGTCTACAATGAGCAGTTCTTC.

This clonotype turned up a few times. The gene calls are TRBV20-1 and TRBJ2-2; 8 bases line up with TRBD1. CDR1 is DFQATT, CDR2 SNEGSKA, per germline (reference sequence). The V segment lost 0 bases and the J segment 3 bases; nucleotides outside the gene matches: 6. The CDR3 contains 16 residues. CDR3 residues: CSARDDVRGHTGELFF. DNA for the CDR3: TGCAGTGCTAGAGATGACGTCAGGGGGCACACCGGGGAGCTGTTTTTT.

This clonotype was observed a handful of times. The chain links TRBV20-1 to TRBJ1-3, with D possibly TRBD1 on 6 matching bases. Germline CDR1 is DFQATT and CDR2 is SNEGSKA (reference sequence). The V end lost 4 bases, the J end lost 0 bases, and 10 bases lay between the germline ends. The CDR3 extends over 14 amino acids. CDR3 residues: CSANRDNSGNTIYF. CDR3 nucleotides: TGCAGTGCTAACCGGGACAACTCTGGAAACACCATATATTTT.

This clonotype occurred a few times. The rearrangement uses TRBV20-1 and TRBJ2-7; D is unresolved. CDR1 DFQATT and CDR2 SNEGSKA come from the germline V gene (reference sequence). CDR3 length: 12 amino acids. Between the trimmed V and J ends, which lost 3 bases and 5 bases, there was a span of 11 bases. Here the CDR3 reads CSARRSGHEQYF. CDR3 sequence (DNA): TGCAGTGCTAGGAGGTCCGGCCACGAGCAGTACTTC.

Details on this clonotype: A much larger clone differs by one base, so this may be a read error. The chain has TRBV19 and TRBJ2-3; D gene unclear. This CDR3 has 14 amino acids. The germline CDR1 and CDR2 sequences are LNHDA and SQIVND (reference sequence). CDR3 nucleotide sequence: TGTGCCAGTAGTCAGCCCTCCGCCGCAGATATGCAGTATTTT. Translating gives CASSQPSAADMQYF.

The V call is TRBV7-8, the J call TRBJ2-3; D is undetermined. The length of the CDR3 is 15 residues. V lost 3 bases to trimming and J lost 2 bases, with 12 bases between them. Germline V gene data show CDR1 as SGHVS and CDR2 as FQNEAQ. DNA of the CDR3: TGTGCCAGCAGCTTGCGCCCCGGTGACACAGATACGCAGTATTTT. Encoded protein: CASSLRPGDTDTQYF.

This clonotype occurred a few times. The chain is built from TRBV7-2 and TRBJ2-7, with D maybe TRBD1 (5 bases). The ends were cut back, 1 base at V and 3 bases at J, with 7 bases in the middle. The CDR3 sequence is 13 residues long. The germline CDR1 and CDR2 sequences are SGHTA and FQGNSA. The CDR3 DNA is TGTGCCAGCAGCTTAGGACAGTTCTACGAGCAGTACTTC. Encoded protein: CASSLGQFYEQYF.